The 12 T cell receptor beta chains given below trace back to one sample, sequenced in a study of shared clonotypes between healthy human individuals. The protocol was immunoSEQ multiplex PCR, while the TCRdb copy is restricted to in-frame clones and leaves out a portion. The sample consists of 330,000 or so clones, less than 75% of them appearing once. Sequencing was done on a sample of memory CD4+ T cells sorted from blood. Documented subset: CD45RA-negative fraction. These receptors came from a man aged 30 to 39 in good health.

A few counts support this clone. The chain recombines TRBV30 with TRBJ2-7; TRBD2 matches at 9 bases. Germline CDR1 reads GTSNPN; CDR2 reads SVGIG (reference sequence). CDR3 length equals 17 residues. V lost 4 bases, J lost 0 bases, and 13 bases stayed unmatched. CDR3 amino acids: CAWTLFPGGRGSYEQYF. CDR3 DNA: TGTGCCTGGACCCTTTTTCCCGGCGGGAGGGGCTCCTACGAGCAGTACTTC.

There are many counts of this clone. In the same sample, other DNA sequences code for this CDR3. This chain uses TRBV5-1 with TRBJ2-2; a weak D match, TRBD1 (6 bases). Trimming removed 5 bases from V and 4 bases from J, with 15 bases in between. The CDR3 consists of 15 residues. CDR1 and CDR2 (germline): SGHRS, YFSETQ. This CDR3 is CASSFTGSGTGELFF. CDR3 in DNA: TGCGCCAGCAGTTTCACAGGGTCTGGCACCGGGGAGCTGTTTTTT.

V gene TRBV10-3 combines with J gene TRBJ2-7; D gene uncertain. Germline CDR1 ENHRY, CDR2 SYGVKD. The CDR3 spans 14 residues. Trimming shortened V by 6 bases and J by 6 bases, and 18 bases separated the two germline ends. DNA for the CDR3: TGTGCCATCAGCGCCCTTTCTAGGGATGGCGAGCAGTACTTC. Its translation: CAISALSRDGEQYF.

This clone showed up just once. This sequence joins TRBV10-1 and TRBJ2-7, with 12 bases identical to TRBD2. Germline V gene lookup returns CDR1 WNHNN and CDR2 SYGVQD (reference sequence). CDR3 length: 15 residues. The J segment lost 1 base and the V segment lost 8 bases, leaving 6 bases of the junction unmatched. As DNA, the CDR3 is TGCGCCAGCTCAAATGGACTAGCGGGATCCTACGAGCAGTACTTC. The encoded protein is CASSNGLAGSYEQYF.

J is TRBJ2-7 and V is TRBV15; a possible D gene is TRBD1 (5 bases). The V gene lost 0 bases and the J gene lost 0 bases, with 15 bases spanning the gap. Germline values: CDR1 LNHNV, CDR2 YYDKDF (reference sequence). The CDR3 covers 17 residues. The CDR3 coding sequence is TGTGCCACCAGCAGAGATGCTCGAACAGGAGCCTCCTACGAGCAGTACTTC. Protein: CATSRDARTGASYEQYF.

The chain uses TRBV27 and TRBJ2-2; 9 positions match TRBD2. V shed 2 bases and J 7 bases; nucleotides not matched to a gene: 5. Germline lookup yields CDR1 MNHEY and CDR2 SMNVEV (reference sequence). The CDR3 has 15 residues. The CDR3, as DNA: TGTGCCAGCAGTTTAAGCGGCGGGAGGGGCGGGGAGCTGTTTTTT. It codes for CASSLSGGRGGELFF.

V and J are TRBV28 and TRBJ2-7; 13 bases are shared with TRBD2. Trimming at V came to 8 bases and at J to 3 bases, leaving 1 base not matched to a gene. Germline V CDR1 and CDR2: MDHEN, SYDVKM. The CDR3 consists of 13 residues. Here the CDR3 DNA reads TGTGCCAGCCGACTAGCGGGAGGCTACGAGCAGTACTTC. Translating gives CASRLAGGYEQYF.

The chain combines TRBV5-5 with TRBJ2-1; the match to TRBD1 covers 10 bases. The germline V gene has CDR1 SGHKS and CDR2 YYEKEE (reference sequence). The CDR3 extends over 18 amino acids. V shed 6 bases, J shed 0 bases, and the junction held 12 bases outside the gene matches. The CDR3 sequence is CASTPGQGILFSYNEQFF. CDR3 DNA sequence: TGTGCCAGCACTCCGGGACAGGGGATTTTATTCTCCTACAATGAGCAGTTCTTC.

This clone has just one count. The V call is TRBV6-1, the J call TRBJ2-3, with 7 bases lining up with TRBD2. This CDR3 comprises 15 residues. With 6 bases clipped from V and 3 bases from J, the junction kept 9 bases outside the gene matches. Germline loops: CDR1 MNHNS, CDR2 SASEGT. CDR3 protein: CASRVWGGRTDTQYF. CDR3 DNA sequence: TGTGCCAGCAGGGTTTGGGGGGGACGAACAGATACGCAGTATTTT.

The chain couples TRBV5-4 to TRBJ2-2, with TRBD1 as a possible D gene (6 bases). Between the trimmed V and J ends, which lost 5 bases and 8 bases, there was a span of 16 bases. Germline V gives CDR1 SGHNT, CDR2 YYREEE (reference sequence). This CDR3 region has 14 residues. For the CDR3, the DNA is TGTGCCAGCAGTCCGGACAGAAAGGGGGGGGAGCTGTTTTTT. Translated: CASSPDRKGGELFF.

The chain recombines TRBV6-5 with TRBJ2-7; D is perhaps TRBD1 (6 bases). V lost 6 bases, J lost 5 bases, and 17 bases lay in between. The CDR3 is 14 residues long. CDR1 and CDR2 from the germline V gene are MNHEY and SVGAGI. CDR3 nucleotides: TGTGCCAGCAGCCCTACCGGGACAATCCACGAGCAGTACTTC. Amino acids: CASSPTGTIHEQYF.

This sequence joins TRBV28 and TRBJ2-3; 8 bases match TRBD2. The CDR3 contains 14 residues. Germline assignment: CDR1 MDHEN and CDR2 SYDVKM. The V and J ends lost 1 base and 14 bases, in that order; junction bases with no gene match: 11. The CDR3 loop is CASSLSELAGFWYF. CDR3 sequence (DNA): TGTGCCAGCAGTTTATCTGAGCTAGCGGGCTTCTGGTATTTT.